Listed below are T cell receptor beta chains from one sample, sequenced in a study of human T cells and chemical hapten exposure. Each CDR3 protein gets one entry after TCRdb re-called the RACE reads with MiXCR. The sample holds approximately 87,000 distinct CDR3 sequences, about an eighth seen once. The source was whole blood, collected in connection with sensitization to the hapten diphenylcyclopropenone (DPC). Source of these receptors: a woman between 35 and 50 years old with alopecia areata. Some clones in this sample may be carry-over from other donors' samples. Both conserved end residues are trimmed from each CDR3. Each record gives: V gene, J gene, CDR3 protein.

>TRBV6-5|TRBJ2-1
ASTTRISAYNEQF
>TRBV7-2|TRBJ2-5
ASRSDGQGTETQY
>TRBV7-2|TRBJ1-1
ASSGQAMNTEAF
>TRBV3-1|TRBJ2-1
ASSQGRGGSYNEQF
>TRBV21-1|TRBJ2-5
ASGGTGGEETQY
>TRBV28|TRBJ2-1
ASEGLVSNEQF
>TRBV7-9|TRBJ2-5
ASSYGLAGTQETQY
>TRBV28|TRBJ2-3
ASRLDRIYTDTQY
>TRBV6-5|TRBJ1-2
ASRPGQVEGYT
>TRBV28|TRBJ2-6
ASSGPGSGANVLT
>TRBV12-3/TRBV12-4|TRBJ1-1
ASSRTTENTEAF
>TRBV28|TRBJ1-2
ASSLLGGINT